This T cell receptor beta chain came from a study of blood T cell repertoires in COVID-19. The V and J ends lost 5 bases and 2 bases, in that order; junction bases with no gene match: 4. Per germline, CDR1 LGHDT and CDR2 YNNKEL (reference sequence). The CDR3 contains 15 residues. Ages ranged from 18 to 89 years, with residence in approximately 23 US areas. Cohort assignment relied on participant-reported clinical history. The authors' processing: Estimated nucleated cell counts came from reference gene primer amplification. Method: immunoSEQ multiplex PCR; TCRdb's copy keeps in-frame clones and lacks some. V and J calls and clone size are given by that table; D and trimming were obtained from the DNA. Of 220,000 or so clones in the sample, about nine tenths were seen once.

The chain uses TRBV3-1 (or the pseudogene TRBV3-2) and TRBJ1-3, with 9 bases aligning to TRBD1. The sequenced sample was PBMCs or T cells enriched from blood (not recorded which). The clonotype was recovered from a man aged 50 or older who had been exposed to COVID-19. As DNA, the CDR3 is TGTGCCAGCAGCGGACAGGGGAAGGCTGGAAACACCATATATTTT. Amino acid sequence: CASSGQGKAGNTIYF.